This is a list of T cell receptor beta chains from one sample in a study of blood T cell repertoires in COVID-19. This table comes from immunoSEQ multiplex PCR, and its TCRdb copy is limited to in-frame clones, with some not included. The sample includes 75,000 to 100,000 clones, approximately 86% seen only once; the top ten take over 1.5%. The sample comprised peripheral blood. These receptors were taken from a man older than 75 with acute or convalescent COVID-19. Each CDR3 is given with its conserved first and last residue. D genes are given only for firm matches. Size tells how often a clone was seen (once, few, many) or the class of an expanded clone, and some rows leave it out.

CASSLDPGKHNEQFF | TGCGCCAGCAGCTTGGACCCAGGGAAACACAATGAGCAGTTCTTC | . | TRBJ2-1 | TRBV5-1 | .
CASSLGRREGGYNEQFF | TGTGCCAGCAGCTTAGGGCGGCGGGAGGGCGGCTACAATGAGCAGTTCTTC | . | TRBJ2-1 | TRBV7-9 | TRBD2
CASTLPGQGAGGANVLTF | TGTGCCAGCACTCTGCCGGGACAGGGGGCGGGTGGGGCCAACGTCCTGACTTTC | . | TRBJ2-6 | TRBV5-6 | TRBD1
CATSEASRASGRGNEQFF | TGTGCCACCAGTGAAGCCTCTCGGGCTAGCGGGAGGGGCAATGAGCAGTTCTTC | . | TRBJ2-1 | TRBV24-1 | TRBD2
CASRLGLASLYNEQFF | TGTGCCAGCAGGTTGGGACTAGCGAGTTTATACAATGAGCAGTTCTTC | . | TRBJ2-1 | TRBV2 | TRBD2
CASSLSGQGGTEAFF | TGCGCCAGCAGCTTAAGCGGACAGGGCGGCACTGAAGCTTTCTTT | once | TRBJ1-1 | TRBV5-1 | TRBD1
CASSPQGGLGETQYF | TGTGCCAGCAGCCCACAGGGGGGGCTCGGGGAGACCCAGTACTTC | once | TRBJ2-5 | TRBV7-2 | .
CASSLVVARGTEAFF | TGCGCCAGCAGCTTGGTGGTGGCCAGGGGAACTGAAGCTTTCTTT | . | TRBJ1-1 | TRBV5-1 | .
CASSYGSGQETQYF | TGTGCCAGCAGTTACGGGTCAGGGCAAGAGACCCAGTACTTC | . | TRBJ2-5 | TRBV6-5 | .
CASSQVASGRASYEQYF | TGCGCCAGCAGCCAAGTGGCTAGCGGGAGGGCTTCCTACGAGCAGTACTTC | few | TRBJ2-7 | TRBV4-3 | TRBD2
CSVRTGSYEQYF | TGCAGCGTCCGGACGGGATCCTACGAGCAGTACTTC | few | TRBJ2-7 | TRBV29-1 | .
CASSLFPGSLLDEQYF | TGTGCCAGCAGCTTATTCCCTGGTAGCTTACTCGACGAGCAGTACTTC | once | TRBJ2-7 | TRBV7-6 | .
CASSQLAGQGSGELFF | TGTGCCAGCAGTCAATTGGCGGGACAGGGTTCCGGGGAGCTGTTTTTT | . | TRBJ2-2 | TRBV3-1/TRBV3-2 | TRBD1
CASSASGGSYGYTF | TGTGCCAGCAGCGCTTCAGGGGGCAGCTATGGCTACACCTTC | once | TRBJ1-2 | TRBV6-5 | TRBD1
CASSIGEGNSPLHF | TGTGCCAGTAGTATCGGGGAAGGCAATTCACCCCTCCACTTT | . | TRBJ1-6 | TRBV19 | .
CASSQDLGGVWTEAFF | TGCGCCAGCAGCCAAGATTTAGGGGGCGTCTGGACTGAAGCTTTCTTT | . | TRBJ1-1 | TRBV4-3 | TRBD1
CASSQVAAGRGETQYF | TGTGCCAGCAGCCAAGTCGCAGCGGGCCGGGGTGAGACGCAGTATTTT | . | TRBJ2-3 | TRBV3-1/TRBV3-2 | .
CASSPTYNEQFF | TGTGCCAGCAGCCCCACCTACAATGAGCAGTTCTTC | . | TRBJ2-1 | TRBV5-8 | .
CASNRGSGETQYF | TGTGCCAGCAACCGAGGGTCCGGGGAGACCCAGTACTTC | . | TRBJ2-5 | TRBV5-4 | .
CASRRCGDTQYF | TGCGCCAGCAGGAGGTGTGGAGATACGCAGTATTTT | . | TRBJ2-3 | TRBV10-1 | .
CASSIEGLVSGYTF | TGTGCCAGTAGTATAGAAGGTCTTGTTAGCGGCTACACCTTC | . | TRBJ1-2 | TRBV19 | .
CASSQPSGLAGTDTQYF | TGTGCCAGCAGCCAACCCTCGGGACTAGCCGGCACAGATACGCAGTATTTT | . | TRBJ2-3 | TRBV3-1/TRBV3-2 | TRBD2
CASSNGGGHQPQHF | TGTGCCAGCAGTAATGGCGGAGGGCATCAGCCCCAGCATTTT | . | TRBJ1-5 | TRBV6-5 | .
CASSYPQGAGYGYTF | TGTGCCAGCAGCTATCCCCAGGGGGCAGGCTATGGCTACACCTTC | . | TRBJ1-2 | TRBV7-9 | TRBD1
CASSPRAPTGATTYGYTF | TGTGCCAGCAGCCCAAGGGCCCCGACAGGGGCTACGACCTATGGCTACACCTTC | . | TRBJ1-2 | TRBV4-2 | TRBD1
CASSSQQGAGEKLFF | TGTGCCAGCAGCTCGCAACAGGGGGCCGGGGAAAAACTGTTTTTT | . | TRBJ1-4 | TRBV28 | TRBD1
CSASDYEQYF | TGCAGCGCTTCAGACTACGAGCAGTACTTC | . | TRBJ2-7 | TRBV29-1 | .
CASSQRQGSDTQYF | TGTGCCAGTAGTCAACGGCAGGGAAGCGATACGCAGTATTTT | . | TRBJ2-3 | TRBV19 | .
CASSPRAGGSNQPQHF | TGTGCCAGCTCACCAAGGGCCGGGGGAAGCAATCAGCCCCAGCATTTT | . | TRBJ1-5 | TRBV18 | .
CASSEGFVPLADIYNEQFF | TGTGCCAGCAGTGAAGGCTTCGTACCACTAGCGGACATTTACAATGAGCAGTTCTTC | . | TRBJ2-1 | TRBV2 | TRBD2
CASSQSIGDQNTQYF | TGTGCCAGCAGCCAATCTATAGGGGATCAGAATACGCAGTATTTT | . | TRBJ2-3 | TRBV16 | .
CAISESINRANYGYTF | TGTGCCATCAGTGAGTCGATAAACAGGGCTAACTATGGCTACACCTTC | . | TRBJ1-2 | TRBV10-3 | .
CASRRTGQGQPQHF | TGTGCCAGCAGGCGGACAGGGCAAGGTCAGCCCCAGCATTTT | once | TRBJ1-5 | TRBV6-5 | TRBD1
CASSDTGGGNQPQHF | TGTGCCAGTAGCGATACAGGGGGCGGCAATCAGCCCCAGCATTTT | . | TRBJ1-5 | TRBV19 | TRBD1
CASSLGQLNSPLHF | TGTGCCAGCAGCCTGGGACAGTTAAATTCACCCCTCCACTTT | . | TRBJ1-6 | TRBV28 | TRBD1
CASSPSGRSSYNEQFF | TGTGCCAGCAGCCCTAGCGGGAGAAGCTCCTACAATGAGCAGTTCTTC | . | TRBJ2-1 | TRBV7-2 | TRBD2
CAISEGTGDDSPLHF | TGTGCCATCAGTGAGGGGACAGGGGATGATTCACCCCTCCACTTT | once | TRBJ1-6 | TRBV10-3 | TRBD1
CASSLEGPDTGELFF | TGTGCCAGCAGCTTAGAGGGGCCGGACACCGGGGAGCTGTTTTTT | . | TRBJ2-2 | TRBV7-2 | .
CASSRTGVGYGYTF | TGTGCCAGCAGCAGAACAGGGGTCGGCTATGGCTACACCTTC | . | TRBJ1-2 | TRBV5-6 | TRBD1
CASSESGDSNQPQHF | TGTGCCAGCAGTGAGTCGGGGGATAGCAATCAGCCCCAGCATTTT | . | TRBJ1-5 | TRBV2 | .
CASSVGLGVTNEKLFF | TGTGCCAGCAGCGTAGGGTTAGGGGTGACTAATGAAAAACTGTTTTTT | . | TRBJ1-4 | TRBV9 | .
CSARTRGSGNTIYF | TGCAGCGCCAGAACCAGGGGAAGTGGAAACACCATATATTTT | . | TRBJ1-3 | TRBV29-1 | .
CASSDPGGWTEAFF | TGTGCCAGCAGTGATCCAGGGGGTTGGACTGAAGCTTTCTTT | . | TRBJ1-1 | TRBV6-1 | TRBD1
CATSDRTSSTTDTQYF | TGTGCCACCAGTGACCGGACTAGCAGCACTACGGATACGCAGTATTTT | . | TRBJ2-3 | TRBV24-1 | TRBD2